The rows below give T cell receptor beta chains drawn from one sample of a study of blood T cells in healthy people across ages. TCRdb re-analysed the 5' RACE reads in MiXCR, keeping a single row per CDR3 protein. The sample holds over 500,000 distinct CDR3 sequences; about 29% are singletons and the top ten take 3% to 4%. These data also featured in a second study, about T cells of mothers and their children.

Material for sequencing was blood. These receptors came from a boy aged 2 to 10 in good health. Each CDR3 is given with its conserved first and last residue. D genes are given only for firm matches. Size tells how often a clone was seen (once, few, many) or the class of an expanded clone, and some rows leave it out.

TRBJ1-6,-,-,TRBV7-6,CASSLTSGVNNSPLHF,TGTGCCAGCAGCTTAACGTCAGGAGTGAATAATTCACCCCTCCACTTT
TRBJ1-1,few,-,TRBV20-1,CSARLEGTAFF,TGCAGTGCTAGACTTGAGGGAACCGCTTTCTTT
TRBJ2-5,-,-,TRBV5-1,CASSSRPEYQETQYF,TGCGCCAGCAGCTCGCGGCCGGAGTACCAAGAGACCCAGTACTTC
TRBJ1-3,few,-,TRBV27,CASRATGFGNTIYF,TGTGCCAGCAGAGCAACAGGGTTCGGAAACACCATATATTTT
TRBJ2-3,-,-,TRBV29-1,CSAQAGTDTQYF,TGCAGCGCCCAGGCGGGCACAGATACGCAGTATTTT
TRBJ2-7,-,TRBD2,TRBV25-1,CASREHRPGGSYEQYF,TGTGCCAGCAGGGAACATCGACCGGGAGGGTCCTACGAGCAGTACTTC
TRBJ2-5,-,-,TRBV25-1,CASSEWIEETQYF,TGTGCCAGCAGTGAATGGATAGAAGAGACCCAGTACTTC
TRBJ1-4,-,-,TRBV10-3,CAISESDSTNEKLFF,TGTGCCATCAGTGAGTCCGACAGTACTAATGAAAAACTGTTTTTT
TRBJ1-1,few,-,TRBV11-2,CASSLGSSTEAFF,TGTGCCAGCAGCTTAGGGAGTTCCACTGAAGCTTTCTTT
TRBJ2-5,-,-,TRBV3-1,CASSQDWGEETQYF,TGTGCCAGCAGCCAAGATTGGGGGGAAGAGACCCAGTACTTC
TRBJ2-7,-,TRBD2,TRBV9,CASSVAGESSYEQYF,TGTGCCAGCAGCGTGGCGGGGGAGAGCTCCTACGAGCAGTACTTC
TRBJ1-2,-,-,TRBV20-1,CSAKEPGLDGYTF,TGCAGTGCTAAAGAACCAGGGTTGGATGGCTACACCTTC
TRBJ2-2,few,-,TRBV20-1,CSAMHREVTGELFF,TGCAGTGCTATGCACAGGGAGGTAACCGGGGAGCTGTTTTTT
TRBJ2-5,-,TRBD1,TRBV12-3/TRBV12-4,CASSQDRFRETQYF,TGTGCCAGCAGCCAGGACAGGTTCAGGGAGACCCAGTACTTC
TRBJ2-5,many,-,TRBV6-5,CASRLRQEGHGTQYF,TGTGCCAGCAGACTAAGACAGGAAGGGCATGGGACCCAGTACTTC
TRBJ1-1,-,-,TRBV20-1,CSARSMGQSTEAFF,TGCAGTGCTAGAAGTATGGGGCAGAGCACTGAAGCTTTCTTT
TRBJ1-2,-,-,TRBV7-2,CASSLDKGRAYGYTF,TGTGCCAGCAGCTTAGATAAGGGGCGCGCCTATGGCTACACCTTC
TRBJ2-1,-,-,TRBV7-2,CASSLALGLYNEQFF,TGTGCCAGCAGCTTAGCGCTGGGCCTCTACAATGAGCAGTTCTTC
TRBJ2-7,-,-,TRBV6-1,CASNPRRGGEQYF,TGTGCCAGCAACCCGAGGCGGGGCGGCGAGCAGTACTTC
TRBJ2-7,many,TRBD1,TRBV10-3,CAISGSRDRVQEQYF,TGTGCCATCAGTGGGTCCCGGGACAGGGTTCAAGAGCAGTACTTC
TRBJ1-1,few,-,TRBV7-9,CASSWADNTEAFF,TGTGCCAGCAGCTGGGCAGACAACACTGAAGCTTTCTTT
TRBJ1-6,-,-,TRBV6-5,CASSGRNNFTPLHF,TGTGCCAGCAGTGGCAGGAATAATTTTACACCCCTCCACTTT
TRBJ2-4,-,-,TRBV2,CASSDHRTVAKNIQYF,TGTGCCAGCAGCGATCACAGGACAGTAGCCAAAAACATTCAGTACTTC
TRBJ2-5,few,-,TRBV5-8,CASSLAWGPRETQYF,TGTGCCAGCAGCTTGGCCTGGGGGCCGAGAGAGACCCAGTACTTC
TRBJ2-5,-,TRBD1,TRBV5-1,CASSQNFPGQGTEETQYF,TGCGCCAGCAGCCAAAATTTCCCGGGACAGGGGACCGAAGAGACCCAGTACTTC
TRBJ1-1,few,-,TRBV29-1,CSVEALLSAEAFF,TGCAGCGTTGAGGCCCTTCTTTCCGCTGAAGCTTTCTTT
TRBJ2-2,few,TRBD1,TRBV7-8,CASSWQGQGELFF,TGTGCCAGCAGCTGGCAGGGACAGGGGGAGCTGTTTTTT
TRBJ2-1,-,TRBD1,TRBV12-5,CASGLGTGVNEQFF,TGTGCTAGTGGTTTGGGGACAGGGGTCAATGAGCAGTTCTTC